This T cell receptor beta chain was sequenced during a study of breast tumors, draining lymph nodes, adjacent tissues. TCRdb analysed the multiplex PCR reads with MiXCR anew, one entry per CDR3 protein. The sample records approximately 130,000 distinct CDR3 sequences, 20% to 25% being singletons. Breast cancer patients provided tissue from their axillary draining lymph nodes. Germline V gene sequence: CDR1 LNHDA, CDR2 SQIVND (reference sequence). This CDR3 contains 13 residues. Trimming shortened V by 5 bases and J by 3 bases, and 9 bases separated the two germline ends. Study-wide results and limits: Luminal-like breast cancer showed significantly higher tumor–nontumor repertoire similarity than basal-like.

With regard to this clonotype: Its specificity is not known. A much larger clone is a single base away; this may be a read error.

The receptor's source is a female donor with breast cancer. Some clones in this sample may be carry-over from other donors' samples. The sequencing input was axillary lymph node tissue. The chain carries TRBV19 and TRBJ2-3; D remains unclear. The CDR3 coding sequence is TGTGCCAGTAGTGTATTCGGGACAGATACGCAGTATTTT. Translating gives CASSVFGTDTQYF.